These 7 T cell receptor beta chains were all obtained from the same sample, sequenced in a study of T cell repertoires in cytomegalovirus infection. Via MiXCR, TCRdb re-called the reads, giving one row per CDR3 protein. The table lists under 850,000 distinct CDR3 sequences, approximately 34% of them singletons. Sequenced: PBMCs. These receptors all stem from a human donor in good health (CMV status not recorded). Some clones in this sample may be carry-over from other donors' samples.

The V and J genes are TRBV28 and TRBJ2-5; D assignment may be TRBD1 or TRBD2 (5 bases each). Per germline, CDR1 MDHEN and CDR2 SYDVKM. Trimming took 5 bases from V and 2 from J, leaving 12 bases between them. The CDR3 is 14 amino acids. In DNA form, the CDR3 reads TGTGCCAGCAGTCCCAGGGACGGACAAGAGACCCAGTACTTC. Encoded protein: CASSPRDGQETQYF.

This clonotype showed up just a few times. The CDR3 sequence is CATSDFAPLAEQETQYF. The DNA of the CDR3 is TGTGCCACCAGTGATTTCGCCCCTCTAGCGGAGCAAGAGACCCAGTACTTC. The V call is TRBV24-1, the J call TRBJ2-5; 7 bases are shared with TRBD2. The germline CDR1 and CDR2 sequences are KGHDR and SFDVKD. There are 17 residues in the CDR3. Losses at the gene ends were 1 base for V and 2 bases for J; bases not matched to a gene: 9.

The chain combines TRBV30 with TRBJ1-1, with no clear D. CDR1 GTSNPN and CDR2 SVGIG come from the germline V gene (reference sequence). V was trimmed by 4 bases and J by 1 base, leaving 10 bases between them. There are 13 residues in the CDR3. Here the CDR3 reads CAWKGGSNTEAFF. In nucleotides, the CDR3 is TGTGCCTGGAAGGGAGGGTCGAACACTGAAGCTTTCTTT.

This clonotype has only a few counts. This chain links TRBV7-2 with TRBJ1-2; 7 bases fit TRBD1. V gave up 4 bases and J gave up 3 bases; unmatched junction bases: 14. Germline CDR1 is SGHTA and CDR2 is FQGNSA. There are 17 residues in the CDR3. CDR3 protein: CASSSPRGTGQHYGYTF. For the CDR3, the DNA is TGTGCCAGCAGCTCCCCCCGGGGTACGGGACAGCACTATGGCTACACCTTC.

The table lists this clonotype with a few counts. The gene calls are TRBV12-3 or TRBV12-4 and TRBJ1-1, with 9 bases fitting TRBD1. V dropped 8 bases and J dropped 4; count of bases not matched to a gene: 14. The CDR3 contains 16 residues. The CDR3 bases are TGTGCCAGCCCGCAGGGGGGACAGGGAGGCGGCACTGAAGCTTTCTTT. Residues: CASPQGGQGGGTEAFF.

The V call is TRBV7-8, the J call TRBJ2-5, with a possible D match to TRBD1 (5 bases). The germline gives CDR1 SGHVS, CDR2 FQNEAQ. V lost 1 base and J lost 0, with 15 bases in between. The CDR3 is 17 residues long. CDR3 region: CASSLVSVRQYQETQYF. CDR3 bases: TGTGCCAGCAGCTTAGTTTCTGTGAGACAGTACCAAGAGACCCAGTACTTC.

The chain is built from TRBV5-1 and TRBJ2-6; D is perhaps TRBD1 or TRBD2 (5 bases each). Germline V gene lookup returns CDR1 SGHRS and CDR2 YFSETQ. The V gene lost 1 base and the J gene lost 0 bases, with 14 bases spanning the gap. The CDR3 runs 18 residues. The CDR3 region has the DNA TGCGCCAGCAGCTTGTTCTCGGGACGTAGCTCTGGGGCCAACGTCCTGACTTTC. Protein: CASSLFSGRSSGANVLTF.